The TCR beta chain described here comes from a study of shared clonotypes between healthy human individuals. Trimming removed 7 bases from V and 2 bases from J; junction bases left unmatched: 13. The CDR3 length is 16 residues. CDR1 is MNHEY, CDR2 SMNVEV, per germline (reference sequence). The naive CD8 population came from CD45RO-negative cells selected for CCR7, without terminally differentiated effector memory CD45RA+ cells. Sequencing used immunoSEQ multiplex PCR; TCRdb keeps in-frame clones, though not all of them. The sample lists 500,000 to 700,000 clones, 95% occurring once. The source is a woman aged 25 to 39 in good health. What was sequenced was naive CD8+ T cells sorted from blood. This chain joins TRBV27 and TRBJ2-5, with 7 bases identical to TRBD2. CDR3 sequence reads: CASTPFSNGGQETQYF. CDR3 sequence (DNA): TGTGCCAGCACCCCTTTCTCCAACGGGGGGCAAGAGACCCAGTACTTC.